Only one count was recorded for the clone carrying this TCR beta chain. TCRdb's copy holds only in-frame clones and misses some; the assay was immunoSEQ multiplex PCR. Of 2 million to 2.5 million clones in the sample, about 92% are singletons; the top ten hold 0.35% to 0.5%. The data belong to a study of shared clonotypes between healthy human individuals. CDR3 size: 12 residues. Germline CDR1 reads SQVTM; CDR2 reads ANQGSEA. The V end was cut by 4 bases, the J end by 0 bases, with 6 bases between. The chain is built from TRBV29-1 and TRBJ1-2; D not certain. The specimen sequenced was naive CD4+ T cells from PBMCs. Subset defined: CD45RA+ positively selected. The TCR sequence derives from a man between 18 and 35 years old in good health. Some clones in this sample may be carry-over from other donors' samples. The CDR3 sequence: CSVVSSNYGYTF. The CDR3 region has the DNA TGCAGCGTTGTATCCTCTAACTATGGCTACACCTTC. Full variable domain (outside the CDR3, taken from reference TRBV29-1 and TRBJ1-2): SAVISQKPSRDICQRGTSLTIQCQVDSQVTMMFWYRQQPGQSLTLIATANQGSEATYESGFVIDKFPISRPNLTFSTLTVSNMSPEDSSIYLCSVVSSNYGYTFGSGTRLTVV.